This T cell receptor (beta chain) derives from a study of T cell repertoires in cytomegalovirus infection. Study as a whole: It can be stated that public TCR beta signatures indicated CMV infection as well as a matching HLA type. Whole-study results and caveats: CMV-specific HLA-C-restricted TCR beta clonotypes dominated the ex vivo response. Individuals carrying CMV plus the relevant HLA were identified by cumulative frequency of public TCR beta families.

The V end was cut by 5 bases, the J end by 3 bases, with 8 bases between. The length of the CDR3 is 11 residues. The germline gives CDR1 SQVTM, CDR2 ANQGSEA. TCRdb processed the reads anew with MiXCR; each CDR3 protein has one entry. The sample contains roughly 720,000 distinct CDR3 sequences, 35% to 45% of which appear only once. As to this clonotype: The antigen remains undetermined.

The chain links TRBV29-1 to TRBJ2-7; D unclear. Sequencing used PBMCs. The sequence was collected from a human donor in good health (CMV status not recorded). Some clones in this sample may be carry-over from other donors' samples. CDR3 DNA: TGCAGCGTTCAATGGAGCTACGAGCAGTACTTC. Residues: CSVQWSYEQYF.